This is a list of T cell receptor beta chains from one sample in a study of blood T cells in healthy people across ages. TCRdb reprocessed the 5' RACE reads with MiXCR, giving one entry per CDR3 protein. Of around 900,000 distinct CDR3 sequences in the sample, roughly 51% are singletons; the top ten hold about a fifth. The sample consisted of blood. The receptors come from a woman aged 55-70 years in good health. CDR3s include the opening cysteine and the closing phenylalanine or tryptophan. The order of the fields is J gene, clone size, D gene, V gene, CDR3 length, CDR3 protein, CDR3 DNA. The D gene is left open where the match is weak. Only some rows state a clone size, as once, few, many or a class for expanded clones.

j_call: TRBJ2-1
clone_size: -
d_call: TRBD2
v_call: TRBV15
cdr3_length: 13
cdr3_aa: CATSSYGEGFEFF
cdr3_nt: TGTGCCACCAGCAGTTACGGGGAGGGGTTTGAGTTCTTC

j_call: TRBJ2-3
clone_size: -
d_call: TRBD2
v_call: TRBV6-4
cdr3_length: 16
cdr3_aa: CASSDLGGRGTDTQYF
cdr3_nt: TGTGCCAGCAGTGACTTAGGCGGGAGAGGGACAGATACGCAGTATTTT

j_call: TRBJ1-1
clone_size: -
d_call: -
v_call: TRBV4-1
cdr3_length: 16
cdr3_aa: CASSRTITVLGAEAFF
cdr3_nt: TGCGCCAGCAGCCGAACCATCACAGTGCTCGGGGCTGAAGCTTTCTTT

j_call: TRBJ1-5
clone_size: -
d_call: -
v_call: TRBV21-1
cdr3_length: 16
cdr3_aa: CASSKWTEVRNQPQHF
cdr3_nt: TGTGCCAGCAGCAAATGGACAGAAGTGAGAAATCAGCCCCAGCATTTT

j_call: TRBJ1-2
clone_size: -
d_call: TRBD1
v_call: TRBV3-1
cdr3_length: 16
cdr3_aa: CASSHGEGQAVYGYTF
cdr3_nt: TGTGCCAGCAGCCATGGAGAGGGACAGGCCGTTTATGGCTACACCTTC

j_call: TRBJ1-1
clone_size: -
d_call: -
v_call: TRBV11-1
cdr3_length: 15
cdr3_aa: CASSSLGGLVTEAFF
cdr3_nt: TGTGCCAGCAGCTCGCTTGGGGGGTTGGTCACTGAAGCTTTCTTT

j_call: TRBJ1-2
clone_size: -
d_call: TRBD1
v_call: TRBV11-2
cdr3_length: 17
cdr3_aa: CASSSRQGSSGYYGYTF
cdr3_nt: TGTGCCAGCAGCTCCAGACAGGGGTCGTCGGGATACTATGGCTACACCTTC

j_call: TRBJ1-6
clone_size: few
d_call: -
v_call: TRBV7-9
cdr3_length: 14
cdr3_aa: CASSHGQGLSPLHF
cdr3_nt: TGTGCCAGCTCTCACGGGCAGGGCCTGTCACCCCTCCACTTT

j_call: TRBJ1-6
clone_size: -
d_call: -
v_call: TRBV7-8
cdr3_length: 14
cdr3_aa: CASSFVSSNSPLHF
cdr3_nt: TGTGCCAGCAGCTTCGTATCCTCGAATTCACCCCTCCACTTT

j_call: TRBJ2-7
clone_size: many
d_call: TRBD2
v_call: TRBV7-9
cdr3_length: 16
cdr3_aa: CASSLAQISGSSEQYF
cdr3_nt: TGTGCCAGCAGCTTAGCGCAAATTAGCGGGAGCTCCGAGCAGTACTTC

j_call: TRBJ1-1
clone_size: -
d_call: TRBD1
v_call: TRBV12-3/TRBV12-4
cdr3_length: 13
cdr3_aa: CASSVTGVTEVFF
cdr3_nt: TGTGCCAGCAGTGTGACAGGGGTCACTGAAGTTTTCTTT

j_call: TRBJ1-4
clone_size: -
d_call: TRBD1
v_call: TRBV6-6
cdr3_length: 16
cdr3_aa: CASSPGQGQLYEKLFF
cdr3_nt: TGTGCCAGCAGTCCCGGACAGGGTCAGTTGTATGAAAAACTGTTTTTT